The clone carrying this T cell receptor (beta chain) appeared many times. The CDR3 consists of 16 residues. CDR1 and CDR2 (germline): SGDLS, YYNGEE. Trimming took off 2 bases at V and 2 bases at J, with 16 bases between the two ends. Using its own MiXCR run on the 5' RACE reads, TCRdb lists one record per CDR3 protein. The profile shows around 42,000 distinct CDR3 sequences, less than 3.5% of them singletons. This specimen comes from a study of CD8 T cells in ankylosing spondylitis. The TCR was taken from a male donor with ankylosing spondylitis or in good health (not recorded which). The sequenced sample consisted of blood, either unsorted or a sorted T cell fraction (not recorded which). V is TRBV9 and J is TRBJ1-1; tentatively, D is TRBD1 (6 bases). Here the CDR3 reads CASSVQGGTLNTEAFF. CDR3 in DNA: TGTGCCAGCAGCGTGCAAGGGGGAACTTTAAACACTGAAGCTTTCTTT.